This TCR beta chain stems from a study of graft-versus-host responses after intestinal transplantation. About the study: Grafts that recipients had were multivisceral, liver-intestinal, or isolated intestinal transplants.

There are 16 residues in the CDR3. V lost 0 bases and J 0 bases, leaving 15 bases between the germline ends. CDR1 is GTSNPN and CDR2 is SVGIG in the germline V gene (reference sequence). Produced via immunoSEQ multiplex PCR; TCRdb's table is partial and in-frame only. The sample lists about 24,000 clones, over 75% seen once, with 0.9% to 1% in the top ten. This sample comprised PBMCs, obtained approximately 450 days after intestinal transplant. The TCR sequence derives from a human patient who received an intestinal transplant, so some T cells may come from the graft donor. The V and J genes are TRBV30 and TRBJ2-7; unclear D gene. The CDR3 region is CAWSVRGILSSYEQYF. CDR3 in DNA: TGTGCCTGGAGTGTACGAGGAATACTGTCCTCCTACGAGCAGTACTTC. The full variable domain, in which reference TRBV30 and TRBJ2-7 provide the parts outside the CDR3, is SQTIHQWPATLVQPVGSPLSLECTVEGTSNPNLYWYRQAAGRGLQLLFYSVGIGQISSEVPQNLSASRPQDRQFILSSKKLLLSDSGFYLCAWSVRGILSSYEQYFGPGTRLTVT.